This TCR beta chain stems from a study of T cell responses to AZD1222 COVID-19 vaccine. Notes on the study in general: Vaccine-related CD4 TCRs covered spike, predominating at 160-218 and 743-854. Most donors were white British, females outnumbered males, and clonal diversity was possibly underestimated. After two AZD1222 doses, spike-specific TCR breadth and depth rose versus day 0.

Of note for this clone: Its target is not known.

CDR3 length: 14 amino acids. Germline V lookup: CDR1 SGHTS, CDR2 YDEGEE. V dropped 0 bases and J dropped 3 bases, with 7 bases sitting between them. Second-dose intervals near 4 or 12 weeks were combined. Only in-frame clones appear in the TCRdb table, and some are missing; sequencing was by immunoSEQ multiplex PCR. The table has 90,000 to 110,000 clones, roughly nine tenths seen once. The sequence derives from an adult who received the AZD1222 COVID-19 vaccine. Sequencing was performed on peripheral blood, taken 28 days after the second AZD1222 dose. The chain uses TRBV5-8 and TRBJ1-5, with D uncertain. CDR3 residues: CASSLGPNNQPQHF. CDR3 in DNA: TGTGCCAGCAGCTTGGGGCCGAACAATCAGCCCCAGCATTTT.